These 22 T cell receptor beta chains were all obtained from the same sample, sequenced in a study of response to subunit inactivated influenza vaccine. From the RT-PCR reads, TCRdb called clonotypes with MiXCR, one entry per CDR3 protein. The sample shows over 750,000 distinct CDR3 sequences, around 20% of them seen only once. This material consisted of PBMCs from blood, taken roughly 5 days after vaccination. These receptors originate from a man in his fifties or sixties who received an inactivated influenza vaccine.

The chain combines TRBV5-1 with TRBJ2-3; D unresolved. V lost 3 bases and J 0 bases, leaving 23 bases between the germline ends. The CDR3 spans 19 residues. Germline values: CDR1 SGHRS, CDR2 YFSETQ. This chain's CDR3 is CASSSSAITTRASTDTQYF. CDR3 DNA sequence: TGCGCCAGCAGCTCCTCGGCCATCACGACCCGTGCTAGCACAGATACGCAGTATTTT.

This clonotype turned up a few times. This rearrangement joins TRBV6-2 or TRBV6-3 to TRBJ2-1, with 8 bases identical to TRBD2. Germline loops: CDR1 MNHEY, CDR2 SVGEGT. V trimming: 8 bases; J trimming: 7 bases; junction bases outside the gene matches: 7. The CDR3 contains 13 residues. The CDR3 protein is CASGEGLGNEQFF. CDR3 bases: TGTGCCAGCGGGGAGGGACTAGGGAATGAGCAGTTCTTC.

This clonotype was counted a few times. V gene TRBV7-2 combines with J gene TRBJ1-2; D remains unclear. Looked up from germline, CDR1 is SGHTA and CDR2 is FQGNSA. CDR3 length: 13 amino acids. V was cut by 2 bases and J by 8 bases, with 12 bases left in between. As DNA, the CDR3 is TGTGCCAGCAGCTTAACAGACCCGGGAGGCTACACCTTC. The encoded protein is CASSLTDPGGYTF.

V usage is TRBV20-1 and J usage is TRBJ1-1; D may be TRBD1 (6 bases). The CDR3 loop spans 14 amino acids. Trimming stripped 3 bases from V and 2 bases from J, with 13 bases between. The germline gives CDR1 DFQATT, CDR2 SNEGSKA (reference sequence). CDR3 DNA sequence: TGCAGTGCTAGGGGGGGCAGCTATAACACTGAAGCTTTCTTT. Its translation is CSARGGSYNTEAFF.

The sample holds a few counts of this clonotype. The chain carries TRBV21-1 and TRBJ2-5; the table gives TRBD1 as D, unverified against the DNA. TRBV21-1 is termed a pseudogene. The CDR3 totals 17 residues. This CDR3 is CASSKAHPRDYQETQYF. The CDR3 coding sequence is TGTGCCAGCAGCAAAGCGCATCCCCGGGACTACCAAGAGACCCAGTACTTC.

Only a few counts were recorded for this clonotype. V and J are TRBV3-1 and TRBJ2-1, with D perhaps TRBD2 (6 bases). Germline V CDR1 and CDR2: LGHDT, YNNKEL (reference sequence). V lost 5 bases to trimming and J lost 5 bases, with 19 bases between them. There are 16 residues in the CDR3. The CDR3 sequence: CASSSGTPKGHNEQFF. The CDR3 nucleotides read TGTGCCAGCAGCTCCGGGACTCCAAAAGGCCACAATGAGCAGTTCTTC.

The chain employs TRBV28 and TRBJ2-2; D is unclear. Trimming stripped 7 bases from V and 1 base from J, with 7 bases between. CDR1 is MDHEN and CDR2 is SYDVKM in the germline V gene. The CDR3 has 13 amino acids. CDR3 sequence (DNA): TGTGCCAGCAACGGGCAGAACACCGGGGAGCTGTTTTTT. The encoded protein is CASNGQNTGELFF.

The V and J genes are TRBV12-3 or TRBV12-4 and TRBJ1-6; the D gene is possibly TRBD1 (5 bases). The CDR3 contains 14 residues. The V and J ends lost 6 bases and 5 bases respectively, with 11 bases between them. CDR3 in amino acids: CASRRTKDNSPLHF. CDR3 nucleotides: TGTGCCAGCAGAAGGACAAAAGATAATTCACCCCTCCACTTT.

V usage is TRBV12-3 or TRBV12-4 and J usage is TRBJ1-4, with no clear D. Deletions cut 3 bases from V and 10 bases from J, with 12 bases between. This CDR3 has 13 residues. This CDR3 reads CASSLIGFGKLFF. The CDR3 region has the DNA TGTGCCAGCAGTTTGATCGGCTTTGGAAAACTGTTTTTT.

The sample holds a few counts of this clonotype. The rearrangement uses TRBV12-3 or TRBV12-4 and TRBJ2-1, with D possibly matching TRBD1 (6 bases). The CDR3 is 14 residues long. V was shortened by 6 bases and J by 6 bases, with 15 bases between the two germline ends. DNA of the CDR3: TGTGCCAGCAGCGCAGCGTGGACAGCCAATGAGCAGTTCTTC. Amino acids: CASSAAWTANEQFF.

A few counts support this clonotype. The rearrangement links TRBV4-1 to TRBJ1-3; D call uncertain. Germline CDR1 MGHRA, CDR2 YSYEKL. The CDR3 is 15 amino acids. V was clipped by 0 bases and J by 0 bases, with 6 bases between them. The CDR3 DNA sequence: TGCGCCAGCAGCCAAGATTCCAACTCTGGAAACACCATATATTTT. This sequence encodes CASSQDSNSGNTIYF.

This clonotype has just a few counts. The chain links TRBV20-1 to TRBJ2-3; possible D gene TRBD2, 5 bases. This CDR3 has 11 amino acids. CDR1 and CDR2 from the germline V gene are DFQATT and SNEGSKA (reference sequence). The CDR3 protein is CSGDQTDTQYF. CDR3 nucleotide sequence: TGCAGCGGGGATCAAACAGATACGCAGTATTTT.

V usage is TRBV20-1 and J usage is TRBJ2-7; 7 nucleotides agree with TRBD1. The ends lost 6 bases at V and 3 bases at J; junction bases unmatched: 8. Germline loops: CDR1 DFQATT, CDR2 SNEGSKA (reference sequence). The CDR3 extends over 13 amino acids. In DNA, the CDR3 is TGCAGTGCGAGGGACAGTGCCTTCTACGAGCAGTACTTC. Encoded protein: CSARDSAFYEQYF.

Only a few counts were recorded for this clonotype. CDR3 nucleotides: TGCGCCAGCAGCGCGTACGGATGGACTAGCGGGAGGTCAGATACGCAGTATTTT. This codes for CASSAYGWTSGRSDTQYF. The chain recombines TRBV5-1 with TRBJ2-3, with 14 bases identical to TRBD2. V lost 4 bases, J lost 4 bases, and 11 bases stayed unmatched. The CDR3 sequence is 18 residues long. CDR1 is SGHRS and CDR2 is YFSETQ in the germline V gene.

This rearrangement joins TRBV15 to TRBJ2-5; D remains ambiguous. This CDR3 region has 12 residues. V was trimmed by 5 bases and J by 5 bases, leaving 9 bases between them. CDR1 is LNHNV and CDR2 is YYDKDF in the germline V gene (reference sequence). The CDR3 is CATSVGMETQYF. CDR3 DNA sequence: TGTGCCACCAGCGTGGGAATGGAGACCCAGTACTTC.

This clonotype was observed a few times. The J gene is TRBJ2-1, the V gene TRBV5-1; TRBD2 aligns across 10 bases. CDR1 is SGHRS and CDR2 is YFSETQ in the germline V gene. The CDR3 runs 17 residues. Trimming cost V 1 base and J 1 base; bases outside gene matches: 5. The CDR3, as DNA: TGCGCCAGCAGCTTGCTAGCGGGGGCCGCTTCCTACAATGAGCAGTTCTTC. Its translation: CASSLLAGAASYNEQFF.

This clonotype was seen repeatedly, ten times or more. The chain joins TRBV5-1 to TRBJ2-5, with a weak D call TRBD2 (6 bases). V shed 4 bases and J shed 2 bases, with 15 bases lying between them. The CDR3 is 15 residues long. Germline CDR1 is SGHRS and CDR2 is YFSETQ. CDR3 in amino acids: CASSQTGDIQETQYF. The CDR3, as DNA: TGCGCCAGCAGCCAGACGGGAGACATACAAGAGACCCAGTACTTC.

The chain couples TRBV4-3 to TRBJ2-2; perhaps TRBD1 as D (5 bases). CDR1 and CDR2 (germline): LGHNA, YSLEER. Trimming stripped 3 bases from V and 3 bases from J, with 14 bases between. The CDR3 covers 16 residues. CDR3 bases: TGCGCCAGCAGCCACCAGAAGGGGCCGTACACCGGGGAGCTGTTTTTT. This sequence encodes CASSHQKGPYTGELFF.

The V call is TRBV9, the J call TRBJ1-1, with D perhaps TRBD1 (6 bases). The germline CDR1 and CDR2 sequences are SGDLS and YYNGEE. Trimming removed 0 bases at V and 4 bases at J, with 25 bases between. The CDR3 length is 19 residues. The CDR3 bases are TGTGCCAGCAGCGTAGACGGCGTCAGGGGATTTGGATCGGGCACTGAAGCTTTCTTT. Protein sequence: CASSVDGVRGFGSGTEAFF.

This CDR3 reads CASSYFGGDGAFF. The DNA for the CDR3 is TGTGCCAGCAGTTACTTTGGAGGGGATGGAGCTTTCTTT. The chain joins TRBV6-5 to TRBJ1-1, with a weak D call TRBD1 (5 bases). The germline V gene encodes CDR1 MNHEY and CDR2 SVGAGI. The CDR3 extends over 13 amino acids. Trimming cost V 1 base and J 10 bases, with 13 bases left between them.

This clonotype has a single count. The chain uses TRBV24-1 and TRBJ2-7; 7 bases match TRBD1. Trimming removed 3 bases from V and 9 bases from J; junction bases left unmatched: 10. This CDR3 contains 14 residues. Germline loops: CDR1 KGHDR, CDR2 SFDVKD. Here the CDR3 DNA reads TGTGCCACCAGTGATCTAGACAGGGAAGGTTGGCAGTACTTC. It is translated as CATSDLDREGWQYF.

The chain employs TRBV5-1 and TRBJ2-2, with D possibly being TRBD1 or TRBD2 (6 bases each). Trimming removed 4 bases at V and 7 bases at J, with 17 bases between. The CDR3 has 15 residues. Germline V gene lookup returns CDR1 SGHRS and CDR2 YFSETQ. The CDR3 bases are TGCGCCAGCAGCCTCGATACGGGGGCGAGCGGGGAGCTGTTTTTT. This sequence encodes CASSLDTGASGELFF.